This TCR beta chain was captured by sequencing in a study of OX40 agonist ivuxolimab in advanced cancers. Background on the study: Patients took ivuxolimab, an agonistic anti-OX40 (CD134) antibody. Checkpoint inhibitors had been given previously to under 50% of patients. Study-wide points: Partial responders at 0.1-3.0 mg/kg showed near-lowest clonal expansion.

Trimming stripped 3 bases from V and 4 bases from J, with 17 bases between. The CDR3 length is 16 residues. Germline values: CDR1 SNHLY, CDR2 FYNNEI. Concerning this clone itself: Its target is not known.

Clones were read by immunoSEQ multiplex PCR, and TCRdb kept only the in-frame ones, dropping some. The repertoire holds over 45,000 clones, with around 83% as singletons. The J gene is TRBJ2-3, the V gene TRBV2, with TRBD2 as a possible D gene (6 bases). Sequencing was performed on CD4+ or CD8+ T cells sorted from blood, taken in a trial of the OX40 agonist ivuxolimab. This TCR was recovered from an adult with an advanced solid tumor such as melanoma, head and neck, liver or kidney cancer. The CDR3, as DNA: TGTGCCAGCAGTGACGGTCCCGGGGGTGGGGCAGATACGCAGTATTTT. Its translation: CASSDGPGGGADTQYF.